The 13 T cell receptor beta chains listed next were all sequenced from one sample in a study of cytomegalovirus exposure and HLA in healthy donors. The PCR contained 60 Vbeta and 13 Jbeta primers. TCRdb keeps only in-frame clones here, not all; method: immunoSEQ multiplex PCR. The data show about 100,000 clones, with 65% to 90% seen just once and about 1.1% held by the top ten. The source material was PBMCs. The receptor source for this set is a woman between 18 and 29 years old in good health and CMV-seronegative.

This clone was recorded a few times. The V call is TRBV2, the J call TRBJ2-1; 16 positions agree with TRBD2. Germline CDR1 is SNHLY and CDR2 is FYNNEI. This CDR3 has 15 amino acids. The trim removed 5 bases at V and 12 bases at J, leaving 7 bases unmatched. The CDR3 DNA sequence: TGTGCCAGCAGTAACGGGACTAGCGGGAGGGCCTTGCAGTTCTTC. Amino acids: CASSNGTSGRALQFF.

The chain combines TRBV5-1 with TRBJ2-5; TRBD2 is a possible D gene (6 bases). V was shortened by 4 bases and J by 8 bases, with 12 bases between the two germline ends. CDR1 is SGHRS, CDR2 YFSETQ, per germline. This CDR3 spans 12 amino acids. The chain's CDR3 is CASSDRRDTQYF. CDR3 coding DNA: TGCGCCAGCAGCGATAGGCGGGACACCCAGTACTTC.

This rearrangement joins TRBV7-2 to TRBJ2-7; 12 positions agree with TRBD1. CDR1 is SGHTA and CDR2 is FQGNSA in the germline V gene. V lost 3 bases to trimming and J lost 3 bases; unmatched junction nucleotides: 6. The CDR3 extends over 16 amino acids. This CDR3 reads CASSLAGTGGGYEQYF. The CDR3 coding sequence is TGTGCCAGCAGCTTGGCCGGGACAGGGGGCGGCTACGAGCAGTACTTC.

This chain connects TRBV5-4 to TRBJ1-1, with a possible D match to TRBD1 (5 bases). The V gene's germline CDR1 is SGHNT and CDR2 YYREEE (reference sequence). CDR3 length: 15 amino acids. V shed 6 bases and J shed 1 base, with 16 bases lying between them. Written as DNA, the CDR3 is TGTGCCAGCACTCCAGGTGGGGCTGGGAACACTGAAGCTTTCTTT. Amino acid sequence: CASTPGGAGNTEAFF.

The sample holds a few counts of this clone. Distinct nucleotide sequences in the sample also encode this CDR3. The genes are TRBV28 and TRBJ1-5; unclear D gene. Germline V gives CDR1 MDHEN, CDR2 SYDVKM. The CDR3 is 15 residues long. V gave up 6 bases and J gave up 2 bases, with 14 bases separating them. DNA for the CDR3: TGTGCCAGCAGCCTCGGAGGGCGAGGCAATCAGCCCCAGCATTTT. Its protein product is CASSLGGRGNQPQHF.

This clone has only a few counts. This chain uses TRBV9 with TRBJ1-5; D is unclear. The V end lost 3 bases, the J end lost 4 bases, and 8 bases lay between the germline ends. There are 13 residues in the CDR3. Germline values: CDR1 SGDLS, CDR2 YYNGEE. The CDR3 loop is CASSAGENQPQHF. The CDR3 DNA sequence: TGTGCCAGCAGCGCGGGAGAGAATCAGCCCCAGCATTTT.

This chain links TRBV7-3 with TRBJ2-3, with TRBD2 matching over 11 bases. The CDR3 sequence is 15 residues long. J lost 6 bases, V lost 5 bases, and 7 bases had no gene match. Germline CDR1 and CDR2: SGHTA and FQGTGA. The CDR3 protein is CASSTIAGGIDTQYF. The CDR3 DNA reads as TGTGCCAGCAGCACGATAGCGGGGGGGATCGATACGCAGTATTTT.

This clone has only a few counts. The chain carries TRBV5-4 and TRBJ1-6, with D possibly TRBD1 on 5 matching bases. CDR3 length: 15 amino acids. Trimming took off 2 bases at V and 7 bases at J, with 13 bases between the two ends. Germline V gene sequence: CDR1 SGHNT, CDR2 YYREEE (reference sequence). In DNA form, the CDR3 reads TGTGCCAGCAGCTTACCAAGGGGCGCGAATTCACCCCTCCACTTT. Translating it yields CASSLPRGANSPLHF.

CDR3 nucleotide sequence: TGTGCCAGCAGTGAGTGGCAGATTAATGGCTACACCTTC. This translates into CASSEWQINGYTF. V and J are TRBV2 and TRBJ1-2; D ambiguous. The germline gives CDR1 SNHLY, CDR2 FYNNEI. The V and J ends lost 3 bases and 6 bases respectively, with 11 bases between them. This CDR3 has 13 amino acids.

Only a few counts were recorded for this clone. V and J are TRBV4-2 and TRBJ2-7; the D gene is possibly TRBD2 (6 bases). Per the germline V gene, CDR1 is LGHNA and CDR2 is YNFKEQ. The V gene lost 0 bases and the J gene lost 4 bases, with 10 bases spanning the gap. This CDR3 contains 14 residues. The CDR3 spells CASSQDIGGYEQYF. The CDR3 nucleotides read TGTGCCAGCAGCCAAGATATCGGGGGATACGAGCAGTACTTC.

The CDR3 sequence: CAWSGHLGLSGAYNEQFF. CDR3 nucleotide sequence: TGTGCCTGGAGTGGACACCTTGGGCTCTCGGGGGCCTACAATGAGCAGTTCTTC. The chain is built from TRBV30 and TRBJ2-1, with D possibly matching TRBD2 (6 bases). There are 18 residues in the CDR3. V was clipped by 1 base and J by 2 bases, with 21 bases between them. Germline assignment: CDR1 GTSNPN and CDR2 SVGIG (reference sequence).

The rearrangement joins TRBV7-2 to TRBJ2-7; a weak D match, TRBD2 (7 bases). The CDR3 totals 15 residues. Germline V gene data show CDR1 as SGHTA and CDR2 as FQGNSA. The germline V and J ends were trimmed by 4 bases and 2 bases, with 15 bases remaining between them. As DNA, the CDR3 is TGTGCCAGCAGCTCAGGGTCGGGGGGCCCCTACGAGCAGTACTTC. It yields the protein CASSSGSGGPYEQYF.

This clone was found a few times. The chain uses TRBV15 and TRBJ2-1; no definite D call. CDR1 and CDR2 (germline): LNHNV, YYDKDF (reference sequence). V was cut by 0 bases and J by 5 bases, with 8 bases left in between. The CDR3 contains 14 residues. DNA of the CDR3: TGTGCCACCAGCAGAGATTTGGCTGACAATGAGCAGTTCTTC. Translation: CATSRDLADNEQFF.